These 14 T cell receptor beta chains came from one sample sequenced in a study of molecular identifiers for immune sequencing clone quantification. TCRdb independently ran MiXCR on the PCR reads; one entry per CDR3 protein. The table records over 600,000 distinct CDR3 sequences, approximately 20% of them present only once. Sequenced material: naive CD8+ T cells from blood, with Jurkat cell RNA spiked in. Sample subset: FACS-sorted CD8+CD4-CCR7+CD45RA+ naive T cells. The receptors were gathered from a human donor in good health. Some libraries in this study had Jurkat cell RNA spiked in.

This clonotype has a count of ten or more. The chain joins TRBV28 to TRBJ2-6; perhaps TRBD2 as D (6 bases). The CDR3 covers 18 residues. Germline assignment: CDR1 MDHEN and CDR2 SYDVKM. Trimming left V 1 base short and J 0 bases short, with 13 bases between. CDR3 sequence: CASSLSAGGISGANVLTF. CDR3 coding DNA: TGTGCCAGCAGTTTATCGGCTGGGGGGATCTCTGGGGCCAACGTCCTGACTTTC.

The chain uses TRBV27 and TRBJ1-2; a possible D gene is TRBD1 (6 bases). There are 14 residues in the CDR3. The germline V gene encodes CDR1 MNHEY and CDR2 SMNVEV (reference sequence). Trimming stripped 0 bases from V and 8 bases from J, with 13 bases between. The CDR3 spells CASSLSGGAGGYTF. DNA for the CDR3: TGTGCCAGCAGTTTATCGGGGGGGGCGGGAGGCTACACCTTC.

The chain is built from TRBV15 and TRBJ2-7; 8 bases are shared with TRBD1. Looked up from germline, CDR1 is LNHNV and CDR2 is YYDKDF (reference sequence). The junction had 6 bases not matched to a gene; V was cut back by 0 bases and J by 5 bases. This CDR3 comprises 15 residues. The CDR3 region is CATSRDLNRGNEQYF. Here the CDR3 DNA reads TGTGCCACCAGCAGAGATCTTAACAGGGGGAACGAGCAGTACTTC. The full variable domain, in which reference TRBV15 and TRBJ2-7 provide the parts outside the CDR3, is DAMVIQNPRYQVTQFGKPVTLSCSQTLNHNVMYWYQQKSSQAPKLLFHYYDKDFNNEADTPDNFQSRRPNTSFCFLDIRSPGLGDTAMYLCATSRDLNRGNEQYFGPGTRLTVT.

The chain links TRBV29-1 to TRBJ1-2, with D unresolved. The CDR3 covers 11 residues. V gave up 2 bases and J gave up 5 bases, with 6 bases separating them. Germline V lookup: CDR1 SQVTM, CDR2 ANQGSEA. CDR3 sequence reads: CSVEQAYGYTF. As DNA, the CDR3 is TGCAGCGTTGAACAGGCTTATGGCTACACCTTC.

This clonotype was found many times. This rearrangement joins TRBV28 to TRBJ1-2, with 7 nucleotides matching TRBD1. This CDR3 is 15 amino acids long. Germline V gene lookup returns CDR1 MDHEN and CDR2 SYDVKM. V shed 5 bases and J 3 bases; nucleotides not matched to a gene: 9. The CDR3: CASSTGTDDYYGYTF. CDR3 coding DNA: TGTGCCAGCAGTACCGGGACAGACGATTACTATGGCTACACCTTC.

The chain has TRBV29-1 and TRBJ1-2, with TRBD1 matching over 7 bases. CDR1 is SQVTM, CDR2 ANQGSEA, per germline. The CDR3 is 13 amino acids. The trim removed 7 bases at V and 0 bases at J, leaving 5 bases unmatched. CDR3 sequence: CSDRGATNYGYTF. In DNA, the CDR3 is TGCAGCGACAGGGGAGCAACTAACTATGGCTACACCTTC.

This clonotype appeared many times. V gene TRBV5-6 combines with J gene TRBJ1-3; the D gene is possibly TRBD1 (6 bases). Germline V gene data show CDR1 as SGHDT and CDR2 as YYEEEE. This CDR3 comprises 13 residues. V was cut by 4 bases and J by 4 bases, with 9 bases left in between. CDR3 DNA: TGTGCCAGCAGCACAGGGTACGGAAACACCATATATTTT. This codes for CASSTGYGNTIYF.

Concerning this clonotype: A clone one base away is much larger, so this may be a read error. The gene calls are TRBV5-5 and TRBJ2-7, with 8 bases identical to TRBD2. Germline V lookup: CDR1 SGHKS, CDR2 YYEKEE (reference sequence). The CDR3 totals 15 residues. This chain's CDR3 is CASSPGLDSSYGQYF. The DNA of the CDR3 is TGTGCCAGCAGCCCGGGACTAGATAGCTCCTACGGGCAGTACTTC.

A few counts support this clonotype. V is TRBV20-1 and J is TRBJ2-3; D may be TRBD1 or TRBD2 (6 bases each). Germline loops: CDR1 DFQATT, CDR2 SNEGSKA (reference sequence). CDR3 length: 13 residues. Trimming left V 1 base short and J 4 bases short, with 9 bases between. CDR3 sequence reads: CSARARGPDTQYF. The CDR3 nucleotides are TGCAGTGCTAGAGCACGGGGGCCAGATACGCAGTATTTT.

About this clonotype: It may be a read error: a sequence one base away is much more abundant. The rearrangement joins TRBV19 to TRBJ2-7, with TRBD1 identical over 7 bases. CDR1 is LNHDA, CDR2 SQIVND, per germline (reference sequence). This CDR3 comprises 14 residues. CDR3 region: CDSSTRGITYEQYF. CDR3 nucleotides: TGTGACAGTAGTACCAGGGGGATTACCTACGAGCAGTACTTC.

In its sample, this clonotype was seen many times. The chain recombines TRBV7-9 with TRBJ1-6, with D unclear. Germline loops: CDR1 SEHNR, CDR2 FQNEAQ (reference sequence). The CDR3 consists of 14 residues. Trimming pared 2 bases from V and 8 bases from J, leaving 10 bases between. The CDR3 DNA follows: TGTGCCAGCAGCTTAACGGGGAAAGATTCACCCCTCCACTTT. It translates to CASSLTGKDSPLHF.

A word on this clonotype: A much larger clonotype is one base distant, so this may be a read error. CDR3 nucleotide sequence: TGTGCCAGCATCCCCCCTTCGGGGCCTAACACCGGGGAGCTGTTTTTT. Protein product: CASIPPSGPNTGELFF. The chain has TRBV6-6 and TRBJ2-2; D may correspond to TRBD1 or TRBD2 (5 bases each). Germline CDR1 reads MNHNY; CDR2 reads SVGAGI (reference sequence). V dropped 7 bases and J dropped 2 bases, with 17 bases sitting between them. CDR3 size: 16 residues.

This clonotype was seen ten or more times. The rearrangement joins TRBV20-1 to TRBJ2-7; D tentatively fits TRBD1 or TRBD2 (5 bases each). The germline CDR1 and CDR2 sequences are DFQATT and SNEGSKA (reference sequence). Deletions cut 1 base from V and 0 bases from J, with 16 bases between. The CDR3 extends over 16 amino acids. The CDR3 DNA follows: TGCAGTGCTAGAGTCCGACGGGACGCGAGCTCCTACGAGCAGTACTTC. Its translation: CSARVRRDASSYEQYF.

The table lists this clonotype with many counts. V is TRBV27 and J is TRBJ2-7, with D possibly being TRBD1 or TRBD2 (5 bases each). V was shortened by 5 bases and J by 2 bases, with 13 bases between the two germline ends. Per germline, CDR1 MNHEY and CDR2 SMNVEV (reference sequence). This CDR3 has 14 residues. This CDR3 reads CASSHNGAAYEQYF. The CDR3, as DNA: TGTGCCAGCAGTCACAACGGGGCCGCCTACGAGCAGTACTTC.